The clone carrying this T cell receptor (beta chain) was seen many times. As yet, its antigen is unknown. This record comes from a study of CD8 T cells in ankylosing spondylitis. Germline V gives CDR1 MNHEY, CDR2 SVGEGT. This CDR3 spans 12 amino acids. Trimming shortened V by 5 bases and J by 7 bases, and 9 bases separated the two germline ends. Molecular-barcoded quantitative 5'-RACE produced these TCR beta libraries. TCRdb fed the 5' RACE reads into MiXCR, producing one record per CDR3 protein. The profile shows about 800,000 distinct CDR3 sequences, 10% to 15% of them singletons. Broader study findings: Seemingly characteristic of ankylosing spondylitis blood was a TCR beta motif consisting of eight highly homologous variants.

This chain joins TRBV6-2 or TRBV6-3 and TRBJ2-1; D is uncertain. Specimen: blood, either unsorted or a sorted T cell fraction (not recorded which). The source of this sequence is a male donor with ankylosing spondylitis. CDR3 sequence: CASSLPWNEQFF. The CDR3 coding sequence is TGTGCCAGCAGTCTCCCCTGGAATGAGCAGTTCTTC.